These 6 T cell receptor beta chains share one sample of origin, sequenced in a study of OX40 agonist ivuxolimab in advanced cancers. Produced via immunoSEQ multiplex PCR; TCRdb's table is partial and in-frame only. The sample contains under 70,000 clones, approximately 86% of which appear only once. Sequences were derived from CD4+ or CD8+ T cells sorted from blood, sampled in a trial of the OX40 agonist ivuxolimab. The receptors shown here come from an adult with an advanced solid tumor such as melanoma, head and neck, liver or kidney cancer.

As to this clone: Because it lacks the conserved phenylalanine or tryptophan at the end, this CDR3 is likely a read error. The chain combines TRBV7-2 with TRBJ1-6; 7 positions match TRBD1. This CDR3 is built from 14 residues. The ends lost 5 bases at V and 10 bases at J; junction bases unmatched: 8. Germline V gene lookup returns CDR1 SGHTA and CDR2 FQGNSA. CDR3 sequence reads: CASSQGGGLSPLHL. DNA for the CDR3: TGTGCCAGCAGCCAGGGGGGCGGGTTATCACCCCTCCACCTT.

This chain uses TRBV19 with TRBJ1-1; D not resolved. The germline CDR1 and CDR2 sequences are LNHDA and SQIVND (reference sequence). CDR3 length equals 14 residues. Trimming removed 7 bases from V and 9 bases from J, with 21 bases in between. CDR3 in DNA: TGTGCCAGTACCCCAAATGTGAGGGAGGTTCAAGCTTTCTTT. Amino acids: CASTPNVREVQAFF.

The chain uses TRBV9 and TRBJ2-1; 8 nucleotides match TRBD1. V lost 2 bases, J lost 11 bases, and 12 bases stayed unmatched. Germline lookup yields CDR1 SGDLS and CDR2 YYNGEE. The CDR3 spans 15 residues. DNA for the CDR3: TGTGCCAGCAGCGTGGGGACAGGCTTTGGGGGGCAGCAGTTCTTC. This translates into CASSVGTGFGGQQFF.

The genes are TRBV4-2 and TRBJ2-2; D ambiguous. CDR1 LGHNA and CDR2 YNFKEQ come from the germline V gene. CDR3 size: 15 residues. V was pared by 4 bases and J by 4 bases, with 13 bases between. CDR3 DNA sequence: TGTGCCAGCAGCCTAGTCCTAGGTGGCACCGGGGAGCTGTTTTTT. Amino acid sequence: CASSLVLGGTGELFF.

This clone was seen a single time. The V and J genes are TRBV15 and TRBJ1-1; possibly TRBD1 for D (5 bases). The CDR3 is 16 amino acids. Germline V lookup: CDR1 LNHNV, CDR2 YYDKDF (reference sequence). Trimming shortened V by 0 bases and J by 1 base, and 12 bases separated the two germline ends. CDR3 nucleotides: TGTGCCACCAGCAGAGATTTGGGGCAATCGAACACTGAAGCTTTCTTT. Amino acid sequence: CATSRDLGQSNTEAFF.

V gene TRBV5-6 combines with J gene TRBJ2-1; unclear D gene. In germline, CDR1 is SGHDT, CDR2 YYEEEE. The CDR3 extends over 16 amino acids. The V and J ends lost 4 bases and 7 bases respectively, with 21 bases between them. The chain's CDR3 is CASSPYRVVTFNEQFF. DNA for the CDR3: TGTGCCAGCAGCCCTTATCGGGTAGTGACTTTTAATGAGCAGTTCTTC.